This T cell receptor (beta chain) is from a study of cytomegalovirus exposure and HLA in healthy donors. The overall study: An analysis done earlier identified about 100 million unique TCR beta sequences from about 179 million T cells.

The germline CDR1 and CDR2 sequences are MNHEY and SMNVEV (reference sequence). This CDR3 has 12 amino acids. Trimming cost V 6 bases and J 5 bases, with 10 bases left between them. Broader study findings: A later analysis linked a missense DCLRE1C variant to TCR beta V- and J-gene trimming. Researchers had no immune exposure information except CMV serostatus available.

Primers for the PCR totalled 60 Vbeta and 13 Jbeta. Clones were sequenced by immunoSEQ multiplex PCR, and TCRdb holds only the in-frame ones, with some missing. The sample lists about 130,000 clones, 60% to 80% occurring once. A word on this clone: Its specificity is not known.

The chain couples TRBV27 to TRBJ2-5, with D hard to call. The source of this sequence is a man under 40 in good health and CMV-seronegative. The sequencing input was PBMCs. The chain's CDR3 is CASSTLGETQYF. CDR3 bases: TGTGCCAGCAGCACCTTGGGCGAGACCCAGTACTTC.